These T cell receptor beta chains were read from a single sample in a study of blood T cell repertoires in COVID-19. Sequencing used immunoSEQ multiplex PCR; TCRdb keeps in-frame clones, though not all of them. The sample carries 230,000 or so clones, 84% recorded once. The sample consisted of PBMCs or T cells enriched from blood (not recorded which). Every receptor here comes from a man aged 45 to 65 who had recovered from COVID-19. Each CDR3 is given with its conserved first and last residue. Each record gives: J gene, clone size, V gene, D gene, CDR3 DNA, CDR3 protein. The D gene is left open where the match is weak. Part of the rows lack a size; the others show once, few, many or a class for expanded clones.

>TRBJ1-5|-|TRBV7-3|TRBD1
TGTGCCAGCAGCTTAAGGGGCTGGACAGGGGGTCAGGCCCAGCATTTT
CASSLRGWTGGQAQHF
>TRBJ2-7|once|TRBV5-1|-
TGCGCCAGCAGCTTGGAGGCCCAAGGGGCCTACGAGCAGTACTTC
CASSLEAQGAYEQYF
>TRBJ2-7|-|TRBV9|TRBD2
TGTGCCAGCAGCGCCGATAGACTAGCGAGAGTCTACGAGCAGTACTTC
CASSADRLARVYEQYF
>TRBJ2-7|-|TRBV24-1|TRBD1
TGTGCCACCAGATCCTGGACAGGGAACCACGAGCAGTACTTC
CATRSWTGNHEQYF
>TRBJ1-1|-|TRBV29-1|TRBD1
TGCAGCGTGACGACAGGGGGCAGGACTGAAGCTTTCTTT
CSVTTGGRTEAFF
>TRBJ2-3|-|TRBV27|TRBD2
TGTGCCAGCAGTTATAGCGGGAGGGACACAGATACGCAGTATTTT
CASSYSGRDTDTQYF
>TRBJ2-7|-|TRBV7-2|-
TGTGCCAGCAGCTTAATAGACAAGTACTACGAGCAGTACTTC
CASSLIDKYYEQYF
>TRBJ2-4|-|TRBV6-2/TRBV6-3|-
TGTGCCAGCAGCCCGCTTTCAGAAGCCAAAAACATTCAGTACTTC
CASSPLSEAKNIQYF
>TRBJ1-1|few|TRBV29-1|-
TGCAGCGTTGTTAGCTCTCCCAGCACTGAAGCTTTCTTT
CSVVSSPSTEAFF
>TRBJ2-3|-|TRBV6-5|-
TGTGCCAGCAGCGGGTACAACACAGATACGCAGTATTTT
CASSGYNTDTQYF
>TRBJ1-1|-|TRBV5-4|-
TGTGCCAGCAGCTTGGTAGGCGGGGGGCGAATGAACACTGAAGCTTTCTTT
CASSLVGGGRMNTEAFF
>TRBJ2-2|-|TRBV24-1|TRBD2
TGTGCCACCAGCCCCGGACTAGGGGCCGGGGAGCTGTTTTTT
CATSPGLGAGELFF
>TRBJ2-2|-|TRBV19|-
TGTGCCAGTAGGGAACCACAGGGTAAAAACACCGGGGAGCTGTTTTTT
CASREPQGKNTGELFF
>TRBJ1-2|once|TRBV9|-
TGTGCCAGCAGCGGTTCAGGCAACTATGGCTACACCTTC
CASSGSGNYGYTF
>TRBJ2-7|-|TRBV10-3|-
TGTGCCATCACCGGGGTTCCAGATCCCCACGAGCAGTACTTC
CAITGVPDPHEQYF
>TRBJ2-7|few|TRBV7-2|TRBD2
TGTGCCAGCAGCTCAATGGCGGGGGGGCCTCGGTACGAGCAGTACTTC
CASSSMAGGPRYEQYF
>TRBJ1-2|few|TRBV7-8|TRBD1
TGTGCCAGCAGCTTAGTCCAGGGGGCGTATGCCTATGGCTACACCTTC
CASSLVQGAYAYGYTF
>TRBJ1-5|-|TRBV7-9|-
TGTGCCAGCAGCTTAGATCTGTTCCCCCAGCATTTT
CASSLDLFPQHF
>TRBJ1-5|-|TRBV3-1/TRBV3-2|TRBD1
TGTGCCAGCAGTGCTCAGGGGGCCTCAGGACAGCCCCAGCATTTT
CASSAQGASGQPQHF
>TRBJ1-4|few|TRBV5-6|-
TGTGCCAGCAGCGGTAAAGGGGAATACGAAAAACTGTTTTTT
CASSGKGEYEKLFF
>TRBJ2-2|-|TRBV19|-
TGTGCCAGTAGTATCCAGGGGCACACCGGGGAGCTGTTTTTT
CASSIQGHTGELFF
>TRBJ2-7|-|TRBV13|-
TGTGCCAGCAGCTTAGGAGGGGGATCGGCCGACGAGCAGTACTTC
CASSLGGGSADEQYF
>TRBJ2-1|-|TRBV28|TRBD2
TGTGCCAGCAGTTTAACTAGCGGGAGGGCCGAGAATGAGCAGTTCTTC
CASSLTSGRAENEQFF
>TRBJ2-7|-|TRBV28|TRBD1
TGTGCCAGCAGTCGACCCCCGGGACAGGTTTACGAGCAGTACTTC
CASSRPPGQVYEQYF
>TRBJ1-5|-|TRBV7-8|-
TGTGCCAGCAGCTTAGACCCTTGGACAGTTAGCAATCAGCCCCAGCATTTT
CASSLDPWTVSNQPQHF
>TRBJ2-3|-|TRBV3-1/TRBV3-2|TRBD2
TGTGCCAGCAGCCAAGCGGTTGGCGGGGGATCCACAGATACGCAGTATTTT
CASSQAVGGGSTDTQYF
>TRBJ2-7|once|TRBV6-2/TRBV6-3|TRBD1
TGTGCCAGCAGTTATTTGGGACAGGGGCCCAACGAGCAGTACTTC
CASSYLGQGPNEQYF
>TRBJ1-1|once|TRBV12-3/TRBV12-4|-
TGTGCCAGCAGTTTCGGGGTTGCTGAAGCTTTCTTT
CASSFGVAEAFF
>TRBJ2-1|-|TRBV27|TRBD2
TGTGCCAGCAGTTATCGAGCGGGAGGGCCGGTCAATGAGCAGTTCTTC
CASSYRAGGPVNEQFF
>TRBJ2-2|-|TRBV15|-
TGTGCCACCGCAGGGGGGATGGGCACCGGGGAGCTGTTTTTT
CATAGGMGTGELFF
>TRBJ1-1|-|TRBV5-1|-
TGCGCCAGCAGCTTGGTAACGGGAGAAAGGACTGAAGCTTTCTTT
CASSLVTGERTEAFF
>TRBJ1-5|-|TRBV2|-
TGTGCCAGCAAAGGGGCAGCTTATAGCAATCAGCCCCAGCATTTT
CASKGAAYSNQPQHF
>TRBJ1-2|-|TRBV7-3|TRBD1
TGTGCCAGCAGCTTAAACAGGGGATATGGCTACACCTTC
CASSLNRGYGYTF
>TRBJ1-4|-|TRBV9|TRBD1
TGTGCCAGCAGCGTCGGGACAGCAACTAATGAAAAACTGTTTTTT
CASSVGTATNEKLFF
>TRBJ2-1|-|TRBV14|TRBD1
TGTGCCAGCAGCCGAGTAGGGACAGGGCGGTCCGAGCAGTTCTTC
CASSRVGTGRSEQFF
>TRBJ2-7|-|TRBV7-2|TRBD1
TGTGCCAGCAGCTTAGCTCCCGACAGGGCCCCTTTATTC
CASSLAPDRAPLF
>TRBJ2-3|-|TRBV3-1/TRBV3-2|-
TGTGCCAGCAGCCCCAATTCCCCAGATACGCAGTATTTT
CASSPNSPDTQYF
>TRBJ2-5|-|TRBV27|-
TGTGCCAGCGGACAAAGAACGCTCCAAGAGACCCAGTACTTC
CASGQRTLQETQYF
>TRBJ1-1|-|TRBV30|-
TGTGCCTGGAGTCGGTTCAGGTCGCGGGTCACTGAAGCTTTCTTT
CAWSRFRSRVTEAFF
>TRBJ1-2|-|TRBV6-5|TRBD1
TGTGCCAGCAGTTGGACAGGCCGGGGGAACTATGGCTACACCTTC
CASSWTGRGNYGYTF
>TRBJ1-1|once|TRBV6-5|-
TGTGCCAGCCGAAAGGGGGTGGGTGGGAACACTGAAGCTTTCTTT
CASRKGVGGNTEAFF
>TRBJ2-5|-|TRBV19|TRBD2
TGTGCCAGTAGTTCGAGGACTAGAGAGACCCAGTACTTC
CASSSRTRETQYF
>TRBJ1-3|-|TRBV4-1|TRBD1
TGCGCCAGCAGCCAAGCGGGGGACAGCTCTGGAAACACCATATATTTT
CASSQAGDSSGNTIYF
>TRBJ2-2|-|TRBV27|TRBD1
TGTGCCAGCAGTCATGGACAGGGGTACACCGGGGAGCTGTTTTTT
CASSHGQGYTGELFF
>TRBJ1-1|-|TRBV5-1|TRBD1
TGCGCCAGCAGTAGTTACGGGGGAGGACAGGGGGCGAGTTCCACTGAAGCTTTCTTT
CASSSYGGGQGASSTEAFF
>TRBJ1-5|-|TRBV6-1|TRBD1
TGTGCCAGCAGTGAAGCAGGGGGCCGGCAGCCCCAGCATTTT
CASSEAGGRQPQHF
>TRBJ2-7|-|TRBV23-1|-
TGCGCCAGCAGTCAAACAGGAAGGGTATCCTACGAGCAGTACTTC
CASSQTGRVSYEQYF
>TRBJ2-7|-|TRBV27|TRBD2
TGTGCCAGCAGCATTTTCCCGACTAGCGGCCTATACGAGCAGTACTTC
CASSIFPTSGLYEQYF
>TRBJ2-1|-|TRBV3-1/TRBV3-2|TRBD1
TGTGCCAGCAGCCAAGGACAGGGTATCGACAATGAGCAGTTCTTC
CASSQGQGIDNEQFF
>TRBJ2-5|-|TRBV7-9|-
TGTGCCAGCAGCCGCATCCTGAGGGAGACCCAGTACTTC
CASSRILRETQYF
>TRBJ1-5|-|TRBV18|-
TGTGCCAGCTCACCCGTGGTAGCGGAAAATCAGCCCCAGCATTTT
CASSPVVAENQPQHF
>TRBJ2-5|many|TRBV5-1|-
TGCGCCAGCAGCTGGAGGGGCTCGGAGACCCAGTACTTC
CASSWRGSETQYF
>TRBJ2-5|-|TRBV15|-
TGTGCCACCAGCAAACTAGCTGTACAAGAGACCCAGTACTTC
CATSKLAVQETQYF
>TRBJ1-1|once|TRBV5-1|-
TGCGCCAGCAGCTTGGTGGGGGGGCACACTGAAGCTTTCTTT
CASSLVGGHTEAFF
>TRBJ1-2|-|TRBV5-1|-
TGCGCCAGCAGCTTGGGGGTCGGTAGCGTAGACTATGGCTACACCTTC
CASSLGVGSVDYGYTF